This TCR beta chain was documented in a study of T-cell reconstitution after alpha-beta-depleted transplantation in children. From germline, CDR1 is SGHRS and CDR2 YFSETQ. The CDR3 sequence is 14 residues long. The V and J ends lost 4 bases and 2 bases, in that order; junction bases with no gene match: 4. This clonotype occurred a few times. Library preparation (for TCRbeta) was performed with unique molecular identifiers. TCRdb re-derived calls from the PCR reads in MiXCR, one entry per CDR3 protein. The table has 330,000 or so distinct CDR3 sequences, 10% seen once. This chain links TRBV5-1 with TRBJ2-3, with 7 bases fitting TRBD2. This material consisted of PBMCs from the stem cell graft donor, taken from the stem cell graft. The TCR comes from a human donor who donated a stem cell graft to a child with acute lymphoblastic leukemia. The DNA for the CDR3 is TGCGCCAGCAGCACCCGACTAGCCACAGATACGCAGTATTTT. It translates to CASSTRLATDTQYF.